Below are 29 T cell receptor beta chains sequenced from a single sample in a study of shared clonotypes between healthy human individuals. Repertoires were generated with immunoSEQ multiplex PCR, while TCRdb's copy carries only in-frame clones and drops some. Of roughly 2.2 million clones listed, 92% were seen once; the top ten hold approximately 0.41%. The specimen sequenced was naive CD4+ T cells from PBMCs. Subset specified: CD45RA+ positively selected. The receptors derive from a man aged 18 to 30 in good health. Some clones in this sample may be carry-over from other donors' samples.

V usage is TRBV13 and J usage is TRBJ2-3; 12 bases are a match to TRBD2. Per the germline V gene, CDR1 is PRHDT and CDR2 is FYEKMQ (reference sequence). This CDR3 has 16 residues. With 5 bases clipped from V and 6 bases from J, the junction kept 9 bases outside the gene matches. Here the CDR3 DNA reads TGTGCCAGCAGCACGCTGACTAGCGGGAGTATCGATACGCAGTATTTT. Translating it yields CASSTLTSGSIDTQYF.

V and J are TRBV25-1 and TRBJ2-2; tentatively, D is TRBD1 (5 bases). The CDR3 has 17 amino acids. Germline-derived CDR1 and CDR2 are MGHDK and SYGVNS. V was pared by 2 bases and J by 1 base, with 14 bases between. This chain's CDR3 is CASSEIRGSQNTGELFF. DNA for the CDR3: TGTGCCAGCAGTGAAATAAGGGGAAGCCAGAACACCGGGGAGCTGTTTTTT.

The V gene is TRBV5-1, the J gene TRBJ2-7; D may be TRBD2 (6 bases). The germline V and J ends were trimmed by 7 bases and 3 bases, with 17 bases remaining between them. The CDR3 extends over 14 amino acids. Germline-derived CDR1 and CDR2 are SGHRS and YFSETQ. The CDR3 region is CASGLLGGSYEQYF. The CDR3 DNA sequence: TGCGCCAGCGGACTTTTGGGGGGTAGCTACGAGCAGTACTTC. Full variable domain (missing parts from reference TRBV5-1 and TRBJ2-7): KAGVTQTPRYLIKTRGQQVTLSCSPISGHRSVSWYQQTPGQGLQFLFEYFSETQRNKGNFPGRFSGRQFSNSRSEMNVSTLELGDSALYLCASGLLGGSYEQYFGPGTRLTVT.

The genes are TRBV6-6 and TRBJ1-2, with 10 nucleotides matching TRBD1. With V trimmed by 6 bases and J by 3 bases, 10 bases remained unmatched. The CDR3 runs 16 residues. Germline assignment: CDR1 MNHNY and CDR2 SVGAGI (reference sequence). CDR3 nucleotide sequence: TGTGCCAGCAGAATTCGACAGGGGGCGTTTGACTATGGCTACACCTTC. This translates into CASRIRQGAFDYGYTF.

V and J are TRBV27 and TRBJ2-2; D remains unclear. Germline V lookup: CDR1 MNHEY, CDR2 SMNVEV (reference sequence). CDR3 length equals 13 residues. V was cut by 8 bases and J by 7 bases, with 14 bases left in between. The CDR3 spells CASQTWGVGELFF. The CDR3 DNA is TGTGCCAGCCAGACTTGGGGTGTCGGGGAGCTGTTTTTT.

This CDR3 reads CASTGRGGQPQHF. The CDR3 DNA follows: TGTGCCAGCACGGGCAGGGGAGGACAGCCCCAGCATTTT. V gene TRBV6-6 combines with J gene TRBJ1-5; tentatively, D is TRBD1 (6 bases). V dropped 7 bases and J dropped 7 bases, with 14 bases sitting between them. The CDR3 runs to 13 residues. Germline V CDR1 and CDR2: MNHNY, SVGAGI (reference sequence).

The chain uses TRBV18 and TRBJ1-1; D gene ambiguous. The germline V gene encodes CDR1 KGHSH and CDR2 LQKENI. This CDR3 has 16 residues. Deletions cut 2 bases from V and 1 base from J, with 14 bases between. The chain's CDR3 is CASSPGGIFRNTEAFF. The CDR3 DNA reads TGTGCCAGCTCACCAGGAGGGATTTTTAGGAACACTGAAGCTTTCTTT.

The V and J genes are TRBV5-6 and TRBJ2-7, with 7 bases identical to TRBD1. This CDR3 spans 13 amino acids. J gave up 4 bases and V 5 bases, and 6 bases lay outside the gene matches. Germline-derived CDR1 and CDR2 are SGHDT and YYEEEE. The CDR3 DNA reads as TGTGCCAGCAGTAGGGACAGCCCATACGAGCAGTACTTC. It encodes CASSRDSPYEQYF.

The V gene is TRBV2, the J gene TRBJ1-4, with 9 bases fitting TRBD1. CDR1 is SNHLY, CDR2 FYNNEI, per germline. Unmatched junction bases numbered 7, after V lost 6 bases and J lost 2 bases. This CDR3 comprises 16 residues. In nucleotides, the CDR3 is TGTGCCAGCAGCTGGGACAGGGTTTTCACTAATGAAAAACTGTTTTTT. This gives the protein CASSWDRVFTNEKLFF.

The chain links TRBV19 to TRBJ1-2; the D is unclear. Trimming stripped 3 bases from V and 4 bases from J, with 12 bases between. The CDR3 runs 14 residues. The germline CDR1 and CDR2 sequences are LNHDA and SQIVND (reference sequence). The CDR3 here is CASSMGPNAYGYTF. As DNA, the CDR3 is TGTGCCAGTAGTATGGGCCCCAACGCCTATGGCTACACCTTC.

V and J are TRBV10-3 and TRBJ2-3, with D perhaps assigned TRBD1 or TRBD2 (5 bases each). V was shortened by 5 bases and J by 2 bases, with 14 bases between the two germline ends. Germline loops: CDR1 ENHRY, CDR2 SYGVKD. This CDR3 is built from 15 residues. The CDR3 spells CAISSGTGVTDTQYF. CDR3 bases: TGTGCCATCAGTTCCGGGACGGGTGTCACAGATACGCAGTATTTT.

This chain links TRBV7-2 with TRBJ2-1, with TRBD2 matching over 7 bases. Germline V CDR1 and CDR2: SGHTA, FQGNSA. The trim removed 5 bases at V and 4 bases at J, leaving 11 bases unmatched. The CDR3 extends over 16 amino acids. CDR3 in amino acids: CASSPSLGLSYNEQFF. The CDR3 DNA follows: TGTGCCAGCAGCCCCTCACTGGGACTATCATACAATGAGCAGTTCTTC.

The chain couples TRBV5-1 to TRBJ1-1, with D possibly matching TRBD1 (6 bases). The V end lost 2 bases, the J end lost 0 bases, and 11 bases lay between the germline ends. Germline V CDR1 and CDR2: SGHRS, YFSETQ. The CDR3 runs 15 residues. The CDR3 here is CASSFDRPMNTEAFF. In DNA, the CDR3 is TGCGCCAGCAGCTTCGACAGGCCAATGAACACTGAAGCTTTCTTT.

The V and J genes are TRBV4-2 and TRBJ2-7; 9 positions agree with TRBD1. The CDR3 consists of 15 residues. Unmatched junction bases numbered 5, after V lost 5 bases and J lost 0 bases. Germline loops: CDR1 LGHNA, CDR2 YNFKEQ. CDR3 sequence: CASSFQGQGSYEQYF. The DNA of the CDR3 is TGTGCCAGCAGCTTCCAGGGACAGGGCTCCTACGAGCAGTACTTC.

The rearrangement joins TRBV19 to TRBJ2-1; 11 bases align to TRBD2. The CDR3 extends over 14 amino acids. With V trimmed by 6 bases and J by 14 bases, 12 bases remained unmatched. From germline, CDR1 is LNHDA and CDR2 SQIVND (reference sequence). CDR3 sequence reads: CASRQLAGGALEFF. The CDR3 DNA is TGTGCCAGTAGACAGCTAGCGGGAGGAGCCTTAGAGTTCTTC.

The chain has TRBV10-1 and TRBJ2-7, with 13 nucleotides matching TRBD2. The germline CDR1 and CDR2 sequences are WNHNN and SYGVQD (reference sequence). Trimming at V came to 3 bases and at J to 0 bases, leaving 11 bases not matched to a gene. The CDR3 runs to 19 residues. This chain's CDR3 is CASSELDRTSGSPSYEQYF. Here the CDR3 DNA reads TGCGCCAGCAGTGAATTAGATCGGACTAGCGGGAGTCCCTCCTACGAGCAGTACTTC.

The chain carries TRBV2 and TRBJ2-3; a possible D gene is TRBD1 (5 bases). Germline CDR1 and CDR2: SNHLY and FYNNEI. The CDR3 is 14 residues long. V lost 5 bases and J 6 bases, leaving 15 bases between the germline ends. This CDR3 reads CASSPPRGGDTQYF. The CDR3, as DNA: TGTGCCAGCAGTCCTCCAAGGGGTGGGGATACGCAGTATTTT.

About this clone itself: This sample includes further DNA sequences coding for the same CDR3. The chain couples TRBV5-8 to TRBJ2-3, with 8 bases identical to TRBD2. Germline-derived CDR1 and CDR2 are SGHTS and YDEGEE. The CDR3 is 13 amino acids. The V and J ends lost 1 base and 5 bases, in that order; junction bases with no gene match: 0. Here the CDR3 DNA reads TGTGCCAGCAGCTTGCGGGGGGGAGATACGCAGTATTTT. Its protein product is CASSLRGGDTQYF.

The rearrangement uses TRBV4-1 and TRBJ2-7, with 7 positions matching TRBD1. The germline CDR1 and CDR2 sequences are MGHRA and YSYEKL. V lost 4 bases to trimming and J lost 2 bases; unmatched junction nucleotides: 8. The CDR3 totals 15 residues. DNA of the CDR3: TGCGCCAGCAGCCGACTTTACAGGGGAGCCTACGAGCAGTACTTC. Its translation is CASSRLYRGAYEQYF.

The chain combines TRBV6-1 with TRBJ2-5; 10 bases are a match to TRBD1. V gave up 4 bases and J gave up 5 bases; unmatched junction bases: 10. The CDR3 is 16 amino acids. The germline CDR1 and CDR2 sequences are MNHNS and SASEGT. CDR3 region: CASSGPGTGVQETQYF. For the CDR3, the DNA is TGTGCCAGCAGTGGACCCGGGACAGGGGTCCAGGAGACCCAGTACTTC.

A note on this clone: The sample carries other DNA sequences with the same CDR3. The chain is built from TRBV18 and TRBJ2-3; 14 bases agree with TRBD2. Trimming at V came to 3 bases and at J to 6 bases, leaving 2 bases not matched to a gene. CDR1 and CDR2 (germline): KGHSH, LQKENI. The CDR3 totals 15 residues. The CDR3 DNA sequence: TGTGCCAGCTCACCGGGACTAGCGGGAGAGGATACGCAGTATTTT. Amino acids: CASSPGLAGEDTQYF.

This chain connects TRBV14 to TRBJ2-6; D may correspond to TRBD1 or TRBD2 (5 bases each). V lost 6 bases, J lost 0 bases, and 18 bases lay in between. The CDR3 contains 18 residues. Germline CDR1 reads SGHDN; CDR2 reads FVKESK. The CDR3 sequence is CASRARDLSLSGANVLTF. DNA for the CDR3: TGTGCCAGCAGAGCCAGGGACCTATCCCTCTCTGGGGCCAACGTCCTGACTTTC.

The genes are TRBV14 and TRBJ2-3; the D gene is possibly TRBD2 (5 bases). The CDR3 loop spans 16 amino acids. The V and J ends lost 4 bases and 0 bases respectively, with 14 bases between them. In germline, CDR1 is SGHDN, CDR2 FVKESK. For the CDR3, the DNA is TGTGCCAGCAGCCGAGGGAACTTCCCTAGCACAGATACGCAGTATTTT. Protein: CASSRGNFPSTDTQYF.

V is TRBV2 and J is TRBJ2-1, with a possible D match to TRBD2 (6 bases). The CDR3 is made up of 19 amino acids. CDR1 and CDR2 (germline): SNHLY, FYNNEI. With 4 bases removed from V and 4 bases from J, the gap between germline ends came to 26 bases. CDR3 in amino acids: CASSVASDGRALHYNEQFF. As DNA, the CDR3 is TGTGCCAGCAGTGTTGCGTCAGACGGGAGAGCCTTGCATTACAATGAGCAGTTCTTC.

V is TRBV19 and J is TRBJ1-5, with TRBD1 as a possible D gene (6 bases). Germline V gene sequence: CDR1 LNHDA, CDR2 SQIVND (reference sequence). Between the trimmed V and J ends, which lost 1 base and 0 bases, there was a span of 13 bases. The CDR3 is made up of 17 amino acids. The CDR3 loop reads CASSIAGQGFSNQPQHF. Written as DNA, the CDR3 is TGTGCCAGTAGTATAGCGGGGCAGGGGTTTAGCAATCAGCCCCAGCATTTT.

The chain has TRBV5-4 and TRBJ2-7; TRBD1 aligns across 12 bases. The CDR3 sequence is 15 residues long. Trimming at V came to 4 bases and at J to 6 bases, leaving 8 bases not matched to a gene. Germline V gene lookup returns CDR1 SGHNT and CDR2 YYREEE (reference sequence). The CDR3 spells CASSPGDRGRTEQYF. The CDR3, as DNA: TGTGCCAGCAGCCCGGGGGACAGGGGGCGAACCGAGCAGTACTTC.

The chain uses TRBV7-9 and TRBJ1-3, with 8 bases lining up with TRBD1. CDR1 and CDR2 (germline): SEHNR, FQNEAQ (reference sequence). The ends lost 7 bases at V and 0 bases at J; junction bases unmatched: 5. CDR3 length: 15 amino acids. CDR3 loop: CASTPRGLSGNTIYF. The CDR3 bases are TGTGCCAGCACCCCCAGGGGGCTCTCTGGAAACACCATATATTTT. Full variable domain (outside the CDR3, taken from reference TRBV7-9 and TRBJ1-3): DTGVSQNPRHKITKRGQNVTFRCDPISEHNRLYWYRQTLGQGPEFLTYFQNEAQLEKSRLLSDRFSAERPKGSFSTLEIQRTEQGDSAMYLCASTPRGLSGNTIYFGEGSWLTVV.

With regard to this clone: This sample also contains other DNA sequences that code for the same CDR3. This chain joins TRBV5-1 and TRBJ1-1, with TRBD1 matching over 9 bases. This CDR3 has 15 amino acids. After removal of 3 bases from V and 4 bases from J, the junction contained 7 bases not matched to a gene. CDR1 and CDR2 (germline): SGHRS, YFSETQ. The CDR3 DNA follows: TGCGCCAGCAGCTCGGGACAGGGTGGGAGCACTGAAGCTTTCTTT. Translating it yields CASSSGQGGSTEAFF.

This chain uses TRBV6-7 with TRBJ2-3, with a possible D match to TRBD1 (5 bases). TRBV6-7 is filed as an ORF, its function uncertain. V lost 6 bases and J 3 bases, leaving 10 bases between the germline ends. The CDR3 covers 13 residues. CDR3 DNA: TGTGCCAGCAGCTACAAGGGGACAGATACGCAGTATTTT. The encoded protein is CASSYKGTDTQYF.